These 29 T cell receptor beta chains were sequenced from one sample in a study of shared clonotypes between healthy human individuals. TCRdb keeps only in-frame clones here, not all; method: immunoSEQ multiplex PCR. The repertoire holds a few million clones, about 92% seen once, with around 0.14% in the top ten. Specimen: naive CD4+ T cells sorted from blood. Subset indicated: CD45RA+ positively selected. These receptors were taken from a man in his late teens or twenties in good health.

This chain connects TRBV19 to TRBJ2-1; 7 bases match TRBD2. Germline loops: CDR1 LNHDA, CDR2 SQIVND (reference sequence). This CDR3 region has 16 residues. Trimming took 1 base from V and 6 from J; bases not matched to a gene: 9. CDR3 in DNA: TGTGCCAGTAGTATAGGGGGTCTAGCGGCGAGCAATGAGCAGTTCTTC. Translated: CASSIGGLAASNEQFF.

V gene TRBV6-6 combines with J gene TRBJ2-1; 10 bases are a match to TRBD2. V gave up 0 bases and J gave up 10 bases; unmatched junction bases: 9. Germline V gene sequence: CDR1 MNHNY, CDR2 SVGAGI (reference sequence). The CDR3 loop spans 16 amino acids. The CDR3 bases are TGTGCCAGCAGTTACTCCCCCGGGACTAGCGCTCCGGAGCAGTTCTTC. Protein product: CASSYSPGTSAPEQFF.

This clone was seen once. The rearrangement uses TRBV10-3 and TRBJ2-5; the D is unclear. V lost 3 bases, J lost 9 bases, and 14 bases lay in between. From germline, CDR1 is ENHRY and CDR2 SYGVKD. The CDR3 is 13 residues long. CDR3 region: CAISDDSKLAQYF. CDR3 bases: TGTGCCATCAGTGACGACTCCAAATTGGCCCAGTACTTC.

J is TRBJ1-2 and V is TRBV5-8, with no clear D. This CDR3 is 16 amino acids long. Trimming took 4 bases from V and 2 from J, leaving 18 bases between them. The germline CDR1 and CDR2 sequences are SGHTS and YDEGEE. CDR3 amino acids: CASSPPPARMNYGYTF. CDR3 DNA sequence: TGTGCCAGCAGCCCCCCCCCAGCCAGAATGAACTATGGCTACACCTTC.

This clone appeared a single time. This sequence joins TRBV19 and TRBJ2-3, with D perhaps matching TRBD1 (7 bases). Looked up from germline, CDR1 is LNHDA and CDR2 is SQIVND (reference sequence). The CDR3 runs to 14 residues. With 6 bases removed from V and 4 bases from J, the gap between germline ends came to 14 bases. CDR3 protein: CASRPGGRSDTQYF. The CDR3, as DNA: TGTGCCAGTAGACCAGGGGGGCGGTCAGATACGCAGTATTTT.

This chain joins TRBV7-6 and TRBJ2-4, with 9 positions matching TRBD1. CDR1 is SGHVS and CDR2 is FNYEAQ in the germline V gene. CDR3 length: 15 amino acids. V lost 4 bases and J lost 6; bases outside the gene matches: 7. CDR3 sequence: CASSSEQGAVNIQYF. As DNA, the CDR3 is TGTGCCAGCAGCTCCGAACAGGGGGCGGTAAACATTCAGTACTTC.

This clone is a singleton in its sample. The V and J genes are TRBV7-6 and TRBJ2-3; no clear D. The CDR3 consists of 14 residues. V lost 1 base to trimming and J lost 2 bases, with 7 bases between them. CDR1 is SGHVS and CDR2 is FNYEAQ in the germline V gene. The CDR3 loop reads CASSLVSFTDTQYF. CDR3 bases: TGTGCCAGCAGCTTAGTTAGTTTCACAGATACGCAGTATTTT.

This clone was found once. The chain carries TRBV6-1 and TRBJ1-6; possible D gene TRBD1, 5 bases. Per germline, CDR1 MNHNS and CDR2 SASEGT. The CDR3 extends over 14 amino acids. The V and J ends lost 0 bases and 9 bases respectively, with 9 bases between them. CDR3 region: CASSEARGGSPLHF. The CDR3 bases are TGTGCCAGCAGTGAAGCGAGGGGCGGTTCACCCCTCCACTTT.

The chain joins TRBV4-1 to TRBJ2-7; tentative D call: TRBD2 (6 bases). The CDR3 contains 16 residues. Germline CDR1 and CDR2: MGHRA and YSYEKL. V shed 2 bases and J shed 1 base, with 15 bases lying between them. The CDR3, as DNA: TGCGCCAGCAGCCAATCTCTCGACGGGGGTTCCTACGAGCAGTACTTC. It translates to CASSQSLDGGSYEQYF.

The chain has TRBV5-4 and TRBJ2-7, with TRBD1 identical over 8 bases. The CDR3 sequence is 15 residues long. V lost 4 bases to trimming and J lost 4 bases; unmatched junction nucleotides: 10. In germline, CDR1 is SGHNT, CDR2 YYREEE (reference sequence). The CDR3 region has the DNA TGTGCCAGCAGCCCCACCCGGGACAGGTTGTACGAGCAGTACTTC. Amino acid sequence: CASSPTRDRLYEQYF.

The chain is built from TRBV18 and TRBJ2-3; 7 bases are a match to TRBD1. Germline assignment: CDR1 KGHSH and CDR2 LQKENI. Unmatched junction bases numbered 7, after V lost 1 base and J lost 6 bases. The CDR3 runs 15 residues. The CDR3 protein is CASSPLGQGVDTQYF. As DNA, the CDR3 is TGTGCCAGCTCACCACTAGGTCAGGGGGTTGATACGCAGTATTTT.

Notes on this clone: Other DNA sequences from this sample encode an identical CDR3 as well. V is TRBV7-9 and J is TRBJ2-1; tentative D call: TRBD1 (5 bases). Germline-derived CDR1 and CDR2 are SEHNR and FQNEAQ (reference sequence). The CDR3 totals 14 residues. Trimming took off 3 bases at V and 4 bases at J, with 10 bases between the two ends. The CDR3 is CASSLRQNYNEQFF. CDR3 nucleotides: TGTGCCAGCAGCTTGCGACAGAATTACAATGAGCAGTTCTTC.

The chain combines TRBV7-2 with TRBJ2-1; 9 bases align to TRBD1. Germline lookup yields CDR1 SGHTA and CDR2 FQGNSA. The V and J ends lost 5 bases and 0 bases, in that order; junction bases with no gene match: 5. The CDR3 sequence is 16 residues long. The DNA for the CDR3 is TGTGCCAGCAGCCCCGGACAGGGGAGCTCCTACAATGAGCAGTTCTTC. Translation: CASSPGQGSSYNEQFF.

The gene calls are TRBV19 and TRBJ2-7; unclear D gene. Germline values: CDR1 LNHDA, CDR2 SQIVND (reference sequence). The CDR3 has 14 amino acids. The V and J ends lost 6 bases and 1 base respectively, with 13 bases between them. The CDR3 coding sequence is TGTGCCAGTAGAGCCGGGCCCTCATCCTACGAGCAGTACTTC. Translating it yields CASRAGPSSYEQYF.

This rearrangement joins TRBV5-1 to TRBJ1-6, with 10 bases matching TRBD1. The ends lost 0 bases at V and 7 bases at J; junction bases unmatched: 4. CDR3 length: 16 residues. Germline-derived CDR1 and CDR2 are SGHRS and YFSETQ. The CDR3 sequence is CASSLAPTGGNSPLHF. CDR3 sequence (DNA): TGCGCCAGCAGCTTGGCCCCGACAGGGGGCAATTCACCCCTCCACTTT.

In its sample, this clone was seen a few times. At the DNA level, this CDR3 is encoded by other sequences in the same sample as well. The genes are TRBV6-1 and TRBJ1-5; no reliable D call. The CDR3 runs 14 residues. V was cut by 1 base and J by 2 bases, with 6 bases left in between. CDR1 and CDR2 (germline): MNHNS, SASEGT. This CDR3 is CASSEGSGNQPQHF. The CDR3 DNA sequence: TGTGCCAGCAGTGAAGGGTCAGGCAATCAGCCCCAGCATTTT.

This chain links TRBV21-1 with TRBJ2-3. TRBV21-1 is noted as a pseudogene. The CDR3 has 10 amino acids. The CDR3 loop is CASWGDTQYF. The CDR3 bases are TGTGCCAGTTGGGGGGATACGCAGTATTTT.

The rearrangement links TRBV19 to TRBJ1-6, with D possibly being TRBD1 (5 bases). Germline assignment: CDR1 LNHDA and CDR2 SQIVND (reference sequence). With 6 bases removed from V and 7 bases from J, the gap between germline ends came to 13 bases. The CDR3 extends over 14 amino acids. The CDR3 nucleotides are TGTGCCAGTAGCGACAGTTTGGTAAATTCACCCCTCCACTTT. Encoded protein: CASSDSLVNSPLHF.

Concerning this clone itself: The sample holds other DNA sequences that translate to the same CDR3. The chain uses TRBV15 and TRBJ1-1; D is uncertain. Germline V gene sequence: CDR1 LNHNV, CDR2 YYDKDF (reference sequence). This CDR3 has 14 residues. The V gene lost 0 bases and the J gene lost 1 base, with 6 bases spanning the gap. This CDR3 reads CATSRDVGNTEAFF. In DNA, the CDR3 is TGTGCCACCAGCAGAGATGTGGGGAACACTGAAGCTTTCTTT.

The chain employs TRBV11-2 and TRBJ2-3, with D maybe TRBD2 (6 bases). The germline CDR1 and CDR2 sequences are SGHAT and FQNNGV. V was clipped by 8 bases and J by 2 bases, with 11 bases between them. The CDR3 contains 13 residues. CDR3 sequence reads: CASGQDYTDTQYF. Here the CDR3 DNA reads TGTGCCAGCGGCCAGGACTACACAGATACGCAGTATTTT.

This chain links TRBV30 with TRBJ2-5; perhaps D is TRBD1 or TRBD2 (6 bases each). Gene TRBJ2-7 matches the end of the DNA better, so the J call may be wrong. The length of the CDR3 is 14 residues. Looked up from germline, CDR1 is GTSNPN and CDR2 is SVGIG (reference sequence). CDR3 in amino acids: CAWSVGGLIYEQYF. The CDR3 DNA follows: TGTGCCTGGAGTGTAGGGGGGCTTATTTACGAGCAGTACTTC.

V gene TRBV7-9 combines with J gene TRBJ2-5; the match to TRBD2 covers 8 bases. The CDR3 covers 17 residues. With 3 bases clipped from V and 4 bases from J, the junction kept 13 bases outside the gene matches. The germline V gene encodes CDR1 SEHNR and CDR2 FQNEAQ (reference sequence). This CDR3 reads CASSLGAGTSRRETQYF. Here the CDR3 DNA reads TGTGCCAGCAGCTTGGGGGCCGGGACTAGTAGACGAGAGACCCAGTACTTC.

With respect to this clone: Other DNA sequences in this sample translate to the same CDR3. This chain connects TRBV5-1 to TRBJ2-7; weak D call: TRBD2 (6 bases). The V end was cut by 0 bases, the J end by 2 bases, with 9 bases between. This CDR3 contains 14 residues. CDR1 is SGHRS, CDR2 YFSETQ, per germline. CDR3 loop: CASSLEAGPYEQYF. CDR3 bases: TGCGCCAGCAGCTTGGAAGCGGGCCCCTACGAGCAGTACTTC.

The chain recombines TRBV4-3 with TRBJ2-1; TRBD1 aligns across 8 bases. V dropped 1 base and J dropped 2; count of bases not matched to a gene: 4. Germline lookup yields CDR1 LGHNA and CDR2 YSLEER. This CDR3 spans 16 amino acids. CDR3 residues: CASSQGRTGTYNEQFF. For the CDR3, the DNA is TGCGCCAGCAGCCAAGGCCGGACAGGGACCTACAATGAGCAGTTCTTC.

This chain connects TRBV10-3 to TRBJ2-7, with TRBD2 matching over 13 bases. This CDR3 region has 18 residues. V lost 4 bases and J lost 0; bases outside the gene matches: 9. Germline CDR1 ENHRY, CDR2 SYGVKD. As DNA, the CDR3 is TGTGCCATCAGTGGGGGTGAGGGGACTAGCGGGACCTCCTACGAGCAGTACTTC. This encodes CAISGGEGTSGTSYEQYF.

The chain combines TRBV6-1 with TRBJ1-4; 8 positions match TRBD1. Trimming removed 5 bases from V and 3 bases from J; junction bases left unmatched: 5. The CDR3 is 15 residues long. Germline CDR1 and CDR2: MNHNS and SASEGT. The CDR3 nucleotides read TGTGCCAGCAGTTCCCAGGGGGCGGCTAATGAAAAACTGTTTTTT. Translation: CASSSQGAANEKLFF.

Concerning this clone itself: Different DNA sequences within this sample yield the same CDR3. The rearrangement joins TRBV18 to TRBJ2-3, with 9 bases fitting TRBD2. There are 15 residues in the CDR3. Germline V gene lookup returns CDR1 KGHSH and CDR2 LQKENI. Unmatched junction bases numbered 4, after V lost 3 bases and J lost 3 bases. In DNA form, the CDR3 reads TGTGCCAGCTCACCGCTAGCGGGATCAACAGATACGCAGTATTTT. Translating it yields CASSPLAGSTDTQYF.

In regard to this clone: Other DNA sequences of this sample code for an identical CDR3. CDR3 nucleotide sequence: TGTGCCAGCAGCCAGGGGCTCTCCACAGATACGCAGTATTTT. Residues: CASSQGLSTDTQYF. This sequence joins TRBV4-2 and TRBJ2-3; a possible D gene is TRBD1 (5 bases). Trimming stripped 3 bases from V and 2 bases from J, with 9 bases between. CDR1 and CDR2 (germline): LGHNA, YNFKEQ. The CDR3 is made up of 14 amino acids.

A word on this clone: This sample also contains other DNA sequences that code for the same CDR3. The gene calls are TRBV18 and TRBJ1-2, with D possibly matching TRBD1 (6 bases). Trimming took off 6 bases at V and 2 bases at J, with 10 bases between the two ends. Germline CDR1 reads KGHSH; CDR2 reads LQKENI. CDR3 length: 13 residues. The CDR3 nucleotides read TGTGCCAGCTCTCCGGACAGCAACTATGGCTACACCTTC. Its protein is CASSPDSNYGYTF.